This T cell receptor (beta chain) was obtained from a study of Graves' ophthalmopathy and Graves' hyperthyroidism. Turning to this clonotype: Its antigen is undetermined.

Clinical symptoms, serum thyroxine, TRAb, thyroid ultrasound and orbital computed tomography determined diagnosis. It was from 8 to 10 ml of fresh peripheral blood that the PBMCs came. RNA served as the template for amplifying TCR beta CDR3 regions. HTBI-primed first-round RT-PCR preceded second-round multiplex PCR. TCRdb reanalysed the multiplex PCR reads using MiXCR and keeps one entry per CDR3 protein. The repertoire has 300,000 or so distinct CDR3 sequences, 15% to 20% of them found once; the top ten carry 10% to 15%. General study findings and limits: Blood shared most expanded thyroid clonotypes above 0.001 frequency. A classifier, a 13-signature model, separated ophthalmopathy from stable hyperthyroidism with more than 85% sensitivity and roughly 80% specificity.

The clonotype originates from an adult man with Graves' ophthalmopathy. The sequenced material came from peripheral blood.

DNA of the CDR3: TGTGCCAGCACCCGGGACAGGAGGGCCTACGAGCAGTACTTC. Protein sequence: CASTRDRRAYEQYF. The genes are TRBV12-3 or TRBV12-4 and TRBJ2-7; 8 positions match TRBD1. V gave up 7 bases and J gave up 2 bases; unmatched junction bases: 7. CDR3 size: 14 residues.